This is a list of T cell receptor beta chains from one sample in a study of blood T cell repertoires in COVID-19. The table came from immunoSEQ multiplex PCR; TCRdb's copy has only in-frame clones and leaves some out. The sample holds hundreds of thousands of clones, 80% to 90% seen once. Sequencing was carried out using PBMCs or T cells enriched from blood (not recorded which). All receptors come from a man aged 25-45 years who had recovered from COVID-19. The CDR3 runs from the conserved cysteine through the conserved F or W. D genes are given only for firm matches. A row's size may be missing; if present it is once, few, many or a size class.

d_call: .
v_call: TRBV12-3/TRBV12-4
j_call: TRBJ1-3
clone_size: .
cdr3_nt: TGTGCCAGCAGTCAGGGCTCTGGAAACACCATATATTTT
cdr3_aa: CASSQGSGNTIYF

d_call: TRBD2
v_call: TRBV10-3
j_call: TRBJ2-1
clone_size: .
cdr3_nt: TGTGCCATCAGGGGACTAGCGGATTACAATGAGCAGTTCTTC
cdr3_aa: CAIRGLADYNEQFF

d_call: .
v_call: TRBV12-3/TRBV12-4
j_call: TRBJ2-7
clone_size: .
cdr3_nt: TGTGCCAGCAGTTTCTCCCGGGGGGAGCAGTACTTC
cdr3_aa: CASSFSRGEQYF

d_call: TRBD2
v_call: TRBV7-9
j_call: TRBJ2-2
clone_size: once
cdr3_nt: TGTGCCAGCAGCTCTCTGGTCCGCGGGGGGCCAAGCCGTACCGGGGAGCTGTTTTTT
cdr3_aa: CASSSLVRGGPSRTGELFF

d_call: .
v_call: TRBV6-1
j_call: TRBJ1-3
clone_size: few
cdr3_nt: TGTGCCAGCAATGAGGACGGGACAAGCTCTGGAAACACCATATATTTT
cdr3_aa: CASNEDGTSSGNTIYF

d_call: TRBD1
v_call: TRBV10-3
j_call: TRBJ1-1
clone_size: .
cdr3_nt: TGTGCCATCAGTCCGGGACAGGGGGTAATGGGGAACACTGAAGCTTTCTTT
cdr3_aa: CAISPGQGVMGNTEAFF

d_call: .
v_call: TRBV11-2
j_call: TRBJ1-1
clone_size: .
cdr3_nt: TGTGCCAGCAGCGCTGGATACAGGGCTACTGAAGCTTTCTTT
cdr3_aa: CASSAGYRATEAFF

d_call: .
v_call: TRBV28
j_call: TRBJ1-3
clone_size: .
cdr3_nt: TGTGCCAGCAGAGTGGGGGGAGGTGGAAACACCATATATTTT
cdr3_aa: CASRVGGGGNTIYF

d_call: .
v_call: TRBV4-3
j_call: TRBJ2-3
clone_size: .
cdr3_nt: TGCGCCAGCAGCCCTCGACACCGTAGCACAGATACGCAGTATTTT
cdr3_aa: CASSPRHRSTDTQYF

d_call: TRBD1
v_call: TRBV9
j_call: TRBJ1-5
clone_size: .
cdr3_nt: TGTGCCAGCCGGGACAGATGTCCCTTTAATCAGCCCCAGCATTTT
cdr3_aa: CASRDRCPFNQPQHF

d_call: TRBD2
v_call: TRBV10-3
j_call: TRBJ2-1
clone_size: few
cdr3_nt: TGTGCCACCTCCGGGGGTAGCGGGGGTGACAATGAGCAGTTCTTC
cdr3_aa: CATSGGSGGDNEQFF

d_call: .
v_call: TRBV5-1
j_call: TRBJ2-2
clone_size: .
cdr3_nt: TGCGCCAGCAGGGACACCACTACCGGGGAGCTGTTTTTT
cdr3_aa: CASRDTTTGELFF

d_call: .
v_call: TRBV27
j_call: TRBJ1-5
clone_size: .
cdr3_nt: TGTGCCAGCAGTTTTCTTCGAGGTCAGCCCCAGCATTTT
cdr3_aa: CASSFLRGQPQHF

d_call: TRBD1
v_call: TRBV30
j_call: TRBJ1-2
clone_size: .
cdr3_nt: TGTGCCTGGACAACTGGACAGGGGTATGGCTACACCTTC
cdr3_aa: CAWTTGQGYGYTF

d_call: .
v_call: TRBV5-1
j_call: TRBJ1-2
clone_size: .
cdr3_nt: TGCGCCAGCAGCTTTGGCCCGGACAGAAGTTATGGCTACACCTTC
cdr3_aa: CASSFGPDRSYGYTF

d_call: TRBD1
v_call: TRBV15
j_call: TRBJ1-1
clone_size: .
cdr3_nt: TGTGCCACCAGCACCGAGCCTGGACAGGGGGCTCCCTTT
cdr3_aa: CATSTEPGQGAPF

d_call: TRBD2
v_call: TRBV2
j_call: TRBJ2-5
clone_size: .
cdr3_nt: TGTGCCAGCAGTGTTCCCCTGGGTAGCGGGTCACAAGAGACCCAGTACTTC
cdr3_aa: CASSVPLGSGSQETQYF

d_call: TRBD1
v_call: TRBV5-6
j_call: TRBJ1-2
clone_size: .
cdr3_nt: TGTGCCAGCAGCTTGCAGGGGGTTTATGGCTACACCTTC
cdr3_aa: CASSLQGVYGYTF